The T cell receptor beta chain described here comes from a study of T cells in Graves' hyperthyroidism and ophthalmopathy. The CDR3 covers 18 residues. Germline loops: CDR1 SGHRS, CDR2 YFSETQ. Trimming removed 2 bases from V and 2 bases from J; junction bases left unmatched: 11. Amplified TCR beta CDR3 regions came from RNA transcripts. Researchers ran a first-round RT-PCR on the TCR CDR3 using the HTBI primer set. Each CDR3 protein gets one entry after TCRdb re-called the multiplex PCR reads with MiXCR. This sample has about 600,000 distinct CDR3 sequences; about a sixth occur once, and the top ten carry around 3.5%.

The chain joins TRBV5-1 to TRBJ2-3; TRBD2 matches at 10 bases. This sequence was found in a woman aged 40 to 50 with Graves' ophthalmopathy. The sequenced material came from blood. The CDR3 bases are TGCGCCAGCAGCTTCCGGAGCCCGGGACTAGCGCTCACAGATACGCAGTATTTT. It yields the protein CASSFRSPGLALTDTQYF.